These 8 T cell receptor beta chains originate from one sample sequenced in a study of cytomegalovirus exposure and HLA in healthy donors. PCR used 60 Vbeta primers and 13 Jbeta primers. Assay used: immunoSEQ multiplex PCR; TCRdb lists only in-frame clones, some missing. The sample lists about 240,000 clones, more than 75% occurring once. Source material: PBMCs. Receptors originate from a girl aged 2-9 years in good health and CMV-seronegative.

The rearrangement uses TRBV6-1 and TRBJ2-3; 9 nucleotides agree with TRBD2. Germline V CDR1 and CDR2: MNHNS, SASEGT. The V gene end was trimmed by 4 bases and the J gene end by 4 bases; junction bases not matched to a gene: 6. CDR3 length equals 15 residues. CDR3 sequence (DNA): TGTGCCAGCAGTGTGGCGGGGGGGCGTTCAGATACGCAGTATTTT. Protein product: CASSVAGGRSDTQYF.

This clone was recorded a few times. The rearrangement uses TRBV12-2 and TRBJ2-7; TRBD1 is taken as the D call from the table, unchecked against the DNA. TRBV12-2 is noted as a pseudogene. This CDR3 comprises 15 residues. The chain's CDR3 is CASRLARKGAYEQYF. The DNA of the CDR3 is TGTGCAAGTCGCTTAGCGCGGAAGGGGGCCTACGAGCAGTACTTC.

V gene TRBV11-3 combines with J gene TRBJ2-7, with D perhaps matching TRBD2 (6 bases). CDR3 length equals 14 residues. The V end lost 2 bases, the J end lost 3 bases, and 11 bases lay between the germline ends. Germline V gene lookup returns CDR1 SGHNT and CDR2 YENEEA. DNA for the CDR3: TGTGCCAGCAGCTTAACCCCGACTAGCTACGAGCAGTACTTC. Translating gives CASSLTPTSYEQYF.

The chain uses TRBV4-1 and TRBJ1-5, with D perhaps matching TRBD1 (5 bases). The germline V and J ends were trimmed by 0 bases and 5 bases, with 17 bases remaining between them. From germline, CDR1 is MGHRA and CDR2 YSYEKL. The CDR3 loop spans 17 amino acids. CDR3: CASSQEGSGGAYQPQHF. CDR3 in DNA: TGCGCCAGCAGCCAAGAGGGCAGTGGAGGGGCATATCAGCCCCAGCATTTT.

The genes are TRBV30 and TRBJ2-5, with 12 bases fitting TRBD1. The ends lost 1 base at V and 5 bases at J; junction bases unmatched: 5. Germline-derived CDR1 and CDR2 are GTSNPN and SVGIG (reference sequence). CDR3 size: 15 residues. The chain's CDR3 is CAWSAGTGGDETQYF. As DNA, the CDR3 is TGTGCCTGGAGTGCGGGGACAGGGGGCGACGAGACCCAGTACTTC.

In its sample, this clone was seen once. V usage is TRBV30 and J usage is TRBJ2-4; 9 bases agree with TRBD1. With 3 bases clipped from V and 1 base from J, the junction kept 4 bases outside the gene matches. Germline CDR1 and CDR2: GTSNPN and SVGIG (reference sequence). This CDR3 is built from 15 residues. CDR3 residues: CAWSTGQGAKNIQYF. The CDR3 nucleotides are TGTGCCTGGAGCACCGGACAGGGGGCCAAAAACATTCAGTACTTC. Looking up the rest from reference TRBV30 and TRBJ2-4 gives the full variable domain: SQTIHQWPATLVQPVGSPLSLECTVEGTSNPNLYWYRQAAGRGLQLLFYSVGIGQISSEVPQNLSASRPQDRQFILSSKKLLLSDSGFYLCAWSTGQGAKNIQYFGAGTRLSVL.

This clone was found a few times. The chain recombines TRBV4-1 with TRBJ2-7; 9 nucleotides line up with TRBD1. CDR1 and CDR2 (germline): MGHRA, YSYEKL. CDR3 length equals 12 residues. With V trimmed by 3 bases and J by 6 bases, 0 bases remained unmatched. The CDR3 sequence: CASSQDRGEQYF. The CDR3, as DNA: TGCGCCAGCAGCCAGGACAGGGGCGAGCAGTACTTC.

The rearrangement links TRBV4-2 to TRBJ2-5, with 11 bases fitting TRBD2. The J call may be faulty, since TRBJ2-7 better matches the DNA end. The CDR3 is 16 amino acids. Germline CDR1 LGHNA, CDR2 YNFKEQ. The CDR3 DNA reads TGTGCCAGCAGCCAAGGGGGACTAGCGGAGACCTACGAGCAGTACTTC. This sequence encodes CASSQGGLAETYEQYF.